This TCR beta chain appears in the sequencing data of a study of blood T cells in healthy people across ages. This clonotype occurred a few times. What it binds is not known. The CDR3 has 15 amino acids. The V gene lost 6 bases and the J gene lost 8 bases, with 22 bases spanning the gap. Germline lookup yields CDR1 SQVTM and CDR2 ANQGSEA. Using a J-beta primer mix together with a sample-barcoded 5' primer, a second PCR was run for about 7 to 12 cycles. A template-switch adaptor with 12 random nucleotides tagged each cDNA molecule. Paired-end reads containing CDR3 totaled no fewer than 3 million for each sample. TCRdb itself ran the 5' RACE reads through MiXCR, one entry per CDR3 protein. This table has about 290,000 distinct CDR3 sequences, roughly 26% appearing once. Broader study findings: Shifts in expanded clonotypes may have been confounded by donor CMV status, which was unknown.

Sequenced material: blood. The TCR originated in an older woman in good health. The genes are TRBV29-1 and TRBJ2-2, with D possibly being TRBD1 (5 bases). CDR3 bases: TGCAGCGTCTCCTCCCAATCAGGGTACGGGGGGGAGCTGTTTTTT. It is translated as CSVSSQSGYGGELFF.